The T cell receptor (beta chain) described here comes from a study of spatial heterogeneity in lung cancer. Notes on the study in general: Ubiquitous, expanded tumor-derived TCRs were more frequently observed in blood at resection than at follow-up.

Time point reported: sample taken at primary tumor resection. There were 65 or so donors, all of them untreated patients with early-stage non-small cell lung cancer. TCRs were sequenced from unsorted whole RNA of tumor, nontumor lung or PBMC. Comments on this clonotype: Its cognate antigen is unknown.

V trimming: 6 bases; J trimming: 6 bases; junction bases outside the gene matches: 7. This CDR3 has 13 amino acids. Germline V gives CDR1 KGHSH, CDR2 LQKENI. TCRdb redid the calling of the 5' RACE reads with MiXCR, one entry per CDR3 protein. This sample has roughly 23,000 distinct CDR3 sequences, with around 4.7% found just once. This clonotype was sampled from a male donor with early-stage non-small cell lung cancer. The sample in question was PBMCs, obtained at surgery. The chain is built from TRBV18 and TRBJ1-2; 7 nucleotides agree with TRBD1. The CDR3 here is CASSPGTDNGYTF. DNA of the CDR3: TGTGCCAGCTCGCCCGGGACAGATAATGGCTACACCTTC.